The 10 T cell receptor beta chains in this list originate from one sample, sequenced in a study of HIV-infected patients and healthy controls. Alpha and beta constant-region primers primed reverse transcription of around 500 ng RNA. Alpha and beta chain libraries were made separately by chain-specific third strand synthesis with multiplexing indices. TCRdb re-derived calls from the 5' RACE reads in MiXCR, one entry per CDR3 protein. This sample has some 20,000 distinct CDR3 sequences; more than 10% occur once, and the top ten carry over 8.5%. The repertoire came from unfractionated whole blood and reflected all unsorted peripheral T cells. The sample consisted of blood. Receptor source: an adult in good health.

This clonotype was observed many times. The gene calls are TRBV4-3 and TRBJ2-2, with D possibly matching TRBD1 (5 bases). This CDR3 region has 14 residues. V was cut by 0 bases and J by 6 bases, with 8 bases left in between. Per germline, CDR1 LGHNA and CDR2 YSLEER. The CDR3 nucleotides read TGCGCCAGCAGCCAAGACAGGGAACCCGGGGAGCTGTTTTTT. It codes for CASSQDREPGELFF.

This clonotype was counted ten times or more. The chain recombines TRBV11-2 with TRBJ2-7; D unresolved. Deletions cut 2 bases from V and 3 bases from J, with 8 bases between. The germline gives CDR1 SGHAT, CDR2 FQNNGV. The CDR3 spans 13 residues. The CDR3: CASSLRRFYEQYF. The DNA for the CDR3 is TGTGCCAGCAGCTTAAGGCGGTTCTACGAGCAGTACTTC.

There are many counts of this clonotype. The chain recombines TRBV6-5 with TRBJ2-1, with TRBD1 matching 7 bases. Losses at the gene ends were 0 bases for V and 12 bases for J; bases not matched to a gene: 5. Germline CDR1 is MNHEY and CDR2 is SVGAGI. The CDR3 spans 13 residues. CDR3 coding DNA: TGTGCCAGCAGTTACTCCACGGGACAGATGCAGTTCTTC. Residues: CASSYSTGQMQFF.

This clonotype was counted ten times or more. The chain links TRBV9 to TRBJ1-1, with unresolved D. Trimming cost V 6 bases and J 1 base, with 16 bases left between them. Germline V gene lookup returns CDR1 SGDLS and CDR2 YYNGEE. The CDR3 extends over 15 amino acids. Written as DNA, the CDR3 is TGTGCCAGCAATCCTCTACAATTCTCGAACACTGAAGCTTTCTTT. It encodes CASNPLQFSNTEAFF.

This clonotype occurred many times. This chain's CDR3 is CASSSRDGGTEAFF. Written as DNA, the CDR3 is TGTGCCAGCTCATCCAGGGACGGGGGCACTGAAGCTTTCTTT. The chain uses TRBV18 and TRBJ1-1, with D possibly matching TRBD1 (5 bases). CDR1 is KGHSH, CDR2 LQKENI, per germline. The CDR3 extends over 14 amino acids. The V end lost 5 bases, the J end lost 4 bases, and 14 bases lay between the germline ends. Full variable domain (remainder filled in from reference TRBV18 and TRBJ1-1): NAGVMQNPRHLVRRRGQEARLRCSPMKGHSHVYWYRQLPEEGLKFMVYLQKENIIDESGMPKERFSAEFPKEGPSILRIQQVVRGDSAAYFCASSSRDGGTEAFFGQGTRLTVV.

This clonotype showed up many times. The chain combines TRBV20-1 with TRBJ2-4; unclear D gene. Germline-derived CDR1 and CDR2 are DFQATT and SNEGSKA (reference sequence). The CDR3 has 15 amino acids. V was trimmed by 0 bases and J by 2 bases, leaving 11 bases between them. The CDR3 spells CSAREEHLTKNIQYF. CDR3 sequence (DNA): TGCAGTGCTAGAGAGGAACATCTTACCAAAAACATTCAGTACTTC.

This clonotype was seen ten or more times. CDR3 sequence: CASRETGSEQYF. The CDR3 DNA follows: TGTGCCAGCAGAGAGACAGGGTCCGAGCAGTACTTC. The rearrangement joins TRBV2 to TRBJ2-7, with TRBD1 identical over 7 bases. The V and J ends lost 6 bases and 6 bases, in that order; junction bases with no gene match: 5. There are 12 residues in the CDR3. CDR1 SNHLY and CDR2 FYNNEI come from the germline V gene. The variable domain in full, with the rest retrieved from reference TRBV2 and TRBJ2-7, is EPEVTQTPSHQVTQMGQEVILRCVPISNHLYFYWYRQILGQKVEFLVSFYNNEISEKSEIFDDQFSVERPDGSNFTLKIRSTKLEDSAMYFCASRETGSEQYFGPGTRLTVT.

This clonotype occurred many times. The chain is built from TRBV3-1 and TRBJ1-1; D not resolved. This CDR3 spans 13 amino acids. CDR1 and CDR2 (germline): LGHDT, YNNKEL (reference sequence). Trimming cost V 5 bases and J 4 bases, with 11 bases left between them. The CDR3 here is CASSSTLITEAFF. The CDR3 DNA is TGTGCCAGCAGCTCCACACTAATCACTGAAGCTTTCTTT.

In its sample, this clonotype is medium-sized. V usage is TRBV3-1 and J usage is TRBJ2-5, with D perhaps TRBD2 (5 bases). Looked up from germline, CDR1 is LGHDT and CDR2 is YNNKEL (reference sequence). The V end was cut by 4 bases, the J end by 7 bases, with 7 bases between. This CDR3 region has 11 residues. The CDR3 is CASSLARTQYF. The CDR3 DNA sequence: TGTGCCAGCAGCCTAGCGAGGACCCAGTACTTC.

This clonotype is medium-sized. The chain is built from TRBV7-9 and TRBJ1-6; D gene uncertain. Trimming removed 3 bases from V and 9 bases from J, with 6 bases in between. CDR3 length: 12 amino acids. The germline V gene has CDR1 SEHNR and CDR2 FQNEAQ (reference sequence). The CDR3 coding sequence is TGTGCCAGCAGCTTTAGTCTTTCACCCCTCCACTTT. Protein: CASSFSLSPLHF.